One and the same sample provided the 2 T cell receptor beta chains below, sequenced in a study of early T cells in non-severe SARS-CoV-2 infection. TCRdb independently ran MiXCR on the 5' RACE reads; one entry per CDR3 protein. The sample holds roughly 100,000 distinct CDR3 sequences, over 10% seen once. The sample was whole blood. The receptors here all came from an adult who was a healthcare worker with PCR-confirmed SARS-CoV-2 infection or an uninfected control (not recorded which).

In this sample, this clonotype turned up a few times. The CDR3 DNA sequence: TGCAGTGCTAGAAGGACAGGAGTCACAGATACGCAGTATTTT. Protein sequence: CSARRTGVTDTQYF. This chain joins TRBV20-1 and TRBJ2-3; TRBD1 agrees at 7 bases. Germline V gives CDR1 DFQATT, CDR2 SNEGSKA (reference sequence). Unmatched junction bases numbered 4, after V lost 2 bases and J lost 2 bases. The CDR3 spans 14 residues.

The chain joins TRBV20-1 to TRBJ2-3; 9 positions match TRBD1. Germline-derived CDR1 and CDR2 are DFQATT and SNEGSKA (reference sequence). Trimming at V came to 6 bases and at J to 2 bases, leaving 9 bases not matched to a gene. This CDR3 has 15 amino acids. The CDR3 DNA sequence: TGCAGTGCCGGAGGACAGGGGCGCAACACAGATACGCAGTATTTT. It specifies CSAGGQGRNTDTQYF.